The rows below give T cell receptor beta chains drawn from one sample of a study of CD8 T cells in Susac syndrome. TCRdb fed the immunoSEQ multiplex PCR reads into MiXCR, producing one record per CDR3 protein. The sample lists approximately 68,000 distinct CDR3 sequences, approximately 95% occurring once. The sequenced material came from CD8+ T cells from PBMCs. All receptors come from a human donor with multiple sclerosis. Both conserved end residues are part of each CDR3. Each record gives: J gene, V gene, D gene, clone size, CDR3 protein, CDR3 DNA. The D gene is left open where the match is weak. A row's size may be missing; if present it is once, few, many or a size class.

j_call: TRBJ2-7
v_call: TRBV3-1
d_call: TRBD1
clone_size: NA
cdr3_aa: CASSLDRETYEQYF
cdr3_nt: TGTGCCAGCAGCCTTGACAGGGAAACCTACGAGCAGTACTTC

j_call: TRBJ2-1
v_call: TRBV5-1
d_call: TRBD2
clone_size: NA
cdr3_aa: CASSLALAGILDEQFF
cdr3_nt: TGCGCCAGCAGCTTGGCGTTAGCGGGAATTTTGGATGAGCAGTTCTTC

j_call: TRBJ1-2
v_call: TRBV12-3/TRBV12-4
d_call: NA
clone_size: NA
cdr3_aa: CASSLFGDGYTF
cdr3_nt: TGTGCCAGCAGTTTGTTCGGAGATGGCTACACCTTC

j_call: TRBJ1-1
v_call: TRBV27
d_call: TRBD1
clone_size: once
cdr3_aa: CASKLTGSRTEAFF
cdr3_nt: TGTGCCAGCAAGCTGACAGGGTCGAGGACTGAAGCTTTCTTT

j_call: TRBJ2-7
v_call: TRBV5-6
d_call: TRBD2
clone_size: NA
cdr3_aa: CASSYGTSGYEQYF
cdr3_nt: TGTGCCAGCAGCTACGGGACTAGCGGCTACGAGCAGTACTTC

j_call: TRBJ2-7
v_call: TRBV7-2
d_call: TRBD1
clone_size: NA
cdr3_aa: CASSFTGQGAYEQYF
cdr3_nt: TGTGCCAGCAGCTTCACGGGACAGGGGGCTTACGAGCAGTACTTC

j_call: TRBJ2-1
v_call: TRBV24-1
d_call: NA
clone_size: NA
cdr3_aa: CATSDPKQGTYNEQFF
cdr3_nt: TGTGCCACCAGTGATCCGAAGCAGGGCACCTACAATGAGCAGTTCTTC

j_call: TRBJ2-6
v_call: TRBV25-1
d_call: NA
clone_size: NA
cdr3_aa: CASSYRYQGANVLTF
cdr3_nt: TGTGCCAGCAGTTATCGGTACCAAGGGGCCAACGTCCTGACTTTC

j_call: TRBJ1-1
v_call: TRBV5-1
d_call: TRBD1
clone_size: NA
cdr3_aa: CASSSGTGRTEAFF
cdr3_nt: TGCGCCAGCAGCTCGGGGACAGGGAGAACTGAAGCTTTCTTT

j_call: TRBJ2-7
v_call: TRBV6-2/TRBV6-3
d_call: NA
clone_size: NA
cdr3_aa: CASSYGTLSYEQYF
cdr3_nt: TGTGCCAGCAGTTACGGGACCCTCTCCTACGAGCAGTACTTC

j_call: TRBJ2-5
v_call: TRBV13
d_call: NA
clone_size: NA
cdr3_aa: CASSLQPRTQETQYF
cdr3_nt: TGTGCCAGCAGCTTACAGCCCAGAACTCAAGAGACCCAGTACTTC

j_call: TRBJ2-7
v_call: TRBV27
d_call: NA
clone_size: few
cdr3_aa: CASSLRTTYEQYF
cdr3_nt: TGTGCCAGCAGTTTACGGACTACCTACGAGCAGTACTTC

j_call: TRBJ2-5
v_call: TRBV27
d_call: NA
clone_size: NA
cdr3_aa: CASSPFDLAGETQYF
cdr3_nt: TGTGCCAGCAGTCCCTTTGACCTAGCCGGAGAGACCCAGTACTTC

j_call: TRBJ1-2
v_call: TRBV6-6
d_call: TRBD1
clone_size: NA
cdr3_aa: CASSAGTGVYGYTF
cdr3_nt: TGTGCCAGCAGTGCCGGGACAGGGGTCTATGGCTACACCTTC

j_call: TRBJ2-1
v_call: TRBV24-1
d_call: NA
clone_size: NA
cdr3_aa: CATSDQTRANEQFF
cdr3_nt: TGTGCCACCAGTGATCAGACTAGGGCCAATGAGCAGTTCTTC

j_call: TRBJ2-4
v_call: TRBV9
d_call: TRBD2
clone_size: NA
cdr3_aa: CASSVEGLEVNIQYF
cdr3_nt: TGTGCCAGCAGCGTAGAGGGACTAGAGGTAAACATTCAGTACTTC

j_call: TRBJ2-3
v_call: TRBV18
d_call: TRBD2
clone_size: NA
cdr3_aa: CASSLTSESGLSTDTQYF
cdr3_nt: TGTGCCAGCTCACTGACTAGCGAAAGCGGGCTCAGCACAGATACGCAGTATTTT

j_call: TRBJ1-1
v_call: TRBV5-1
d_call: TRBD1
clone_size: few
cdr3_aa: CASSPQGADTEAFF
cdr3_nt: TGCGCCAGCAGCCCACAGGGGGCGGACACTGAAGCTTTCTTT

j_call: TRBJ2-5
v_call: TRBV11-2
d_call: TRBD2
clone_size: NA
cdr3_aa: CASSYGTSGTETQYF
cdr3_nt: TGTGCCAGCAGCTACGGGACTAGCGGGACTGAGACCCAGTACTTC

j_call: TRBJ2-7
v_call: TRBV7-6
d_call: NA
clone_size: NA
cdr3_aa: CASSLIPAHTDEQYF
cdr3_nt: TGTGCCAGCAGCTTAATCCCAGCGCACACCGACGAGCAGTACTTC

j_call: TRBJ1-4
v_call: TRBV5-4
d_call: NA
clone_size: NA
cdr3_aa: CASRGDSATNEKLFF
cdr3_nt: TGTGCCAGCAGGGGGGACTCGGCAACTAATGAAAAACTGTTTTTT

j_call: TRBJ2-3
v_call: TRBV2
d_call: TRBD1
clone_size: NA
cdr3_aa: CASSAEQGARADTQYF
cdr3_nt: TGTGCCAGCAGTGCCGAACAGGGGGCGCGGGCAGATACGCAGTATTTT

j_call: TRBJ2-7
v_call: TRBV20-1
d_call: NA
clone_size: NA
cdr3_aa: CSAQDGSSYEQYF
cdr3_nt: TGCAGTGCCCAGGACGGGAGCTCCTACGAGCAGTACTTC

j_call: TRBJ2-5
v_call: TRBV5-1
d_call: NA
clone_size: once
cdr3_aa: CASSYIQTQETQYF
cdr3_nt: TGCGCCAGCAGCTACATCCAGACTCAAGAGACCCAGTACTTC

j_call: TRBJ2-7
v_call: TRBV27
d_call: TRBD1
clone_size: NA
cdr3_aa: CASSLGTGLREQYF
cdr3_nt: TGTGCCAGCAGTCTCGGGACAGGGCTACGCGAGCAGTACTTC

j_call: TRBJ1-1
v_call: TRBV4-1
d_call: NA
clone_size: NA
cdr3_aa: CASSLLGRGTEAFF
cdr3_nt: TGCGCCAGCAGCCTCTTGGGGAGAGGGACTGAAGCTTTCTTT

j_call: TRBJ2-1
v_call: TRBV6-2/TRBV6-3
d_call: TRBD2
clone_size: NA
cdr3_aa: CASSFTGGYNEQFF
cdr3_nt: TGTGCCAGCAGCTTCACGGGGGGGTACAATGAGCAGTTCTTC

j_call: TRBJ1-5
v_call: TRBV28
d_call: NA
clone_size: NA
cdr3_aa: CASSASAEPQHF
cdr3_nt: TGTGCCAGCAGTGCCTCGGCAGAGCCCCAGCATTTT

j_call: TRBJ2-1
v_call: TRBV25-1
d_call: NA
clone_size: once
cdr3_aa: CASSNEKLEQFF
cdr3_nt: TGTGCCAGCAGTAACGAGAAATTAGAGCAGTTCTTC

j_call: TRBJ2-6
v_call: TRBV11-2
d_call: NA
clone_size: NA
cdr3_aa: CASSPGRISGANVLTF
cdr3_nt: TGTGCCAGCAGCCCGGGACGGATCTCTGGGGCCAACGTCCTGACTTTC

j_call: TRBJ2-3
v_call: TRBV20-1
d_call: TRBD1
clone_size: NA
cdr3_aa: CSAPGQGGSTDTQYF
cdr3_nt: TGCAGTGCCCCAGGACAGGGGGGTAGCACAGATACGCAGTATTTT

j_call: TRBJ2-7
v_call: TRBV28
d_call: NA
clone_size: NA
cdr3_aa: CASSLPRPGLSYEQYF
cdr3_nt: TGTGCCAGCAGTTTACCCCGGCCAGGATTGTCCTACGAGCAGTACTTC

j_call: TRBJ1-5
v_call: TRBV29-1
d_call: NA
clone_size: NA
cdr3_aa: CSAMTDGDQHF
cdr3_nt: TGCAGCGCTATGACGGACGGGGACCAGCATTTT

j_call: TRBJ2-5
v_call: TRBV21-1
d_call: NA
clone_size: once
cdr3_aa: CASSLAGTSGGPPETQYF
cdr3_nt: TGTGCCAGCAGCCTAGCCGGGACTAGCGGGGGGCCGCCAGAGACCCAGTACTTC

j_call: TRBJ2-3
v_call: TRBV7-2
d_call: NA
clone_size: NA
cdr3_aa: CASSLADGTDTQYF
cdr3_nt: TGTGCCAGCAGCTTAGCGGATGGCACAGATACGCAGTATTTT

j_call: TRBJ2-5
v_call: TRBV12-3/TRBV12-4
d_call: NA
clone_size: NA
cdr3_aa: CASRETRGETQYF
cdr3_nt: TGTGCCAGCAGAGAAACAAGGGGAGAGACCCAGTACTTC

j_call: TRBJ1-1
v_call: TRBV9
d_call: NA
clone_size: NA
cdr3_aa: CASSRQGDGNTEAFF
cdr3_nt: TGTGCCAGCAGCCGTCAAGGGGACGGGAACACTGAAGCTTTCTTT

j_call: TRBJ1-1
v_call: TRBV6-5
d_call: NA
clone_size: NA
cdr3_aa: CASRVGGVLNTEAFF
cdr3_nt: TGTGCCAGCAGGGTAGGGGGAGTATTGAACACTGAAGCTTTCTTT

j_call: TRBJ1-2
v_call: TRBV20-1
d_call: TRBD1
clone_size: NA
cdr3_aa: CSARPGGSYGYTF
cdr3_nt: TGCAGTGCGCGACCAGGGGGATCCTATGGCTACACCTTC

j_call: TRBJ2-5
v_call: TRBV7-9
d_call: NA
clone_size: NA
cdr3_aa: CASSPPRHQETQYF
cdr3_nt: TGTGCCAGCAGCCCTCCTCGGCACCAAGAGACCCAGTACTTC